This TCR beta chain was found in a study of T cell responses to AZD1222 COVID-19 vaccine. Study overall: Analysis merged second doses at about 4 or about 12 weeks.

Germline V gives CDR1 LNHDA, CDR2 SQIVND (reference sequence). The CDR3 covers 15 residues. Trimming removed 7 bases at V and 1 base at J, with 16 bases between. Comment on this clone: What it binds is unknown.

Produced via immunoSEQ multiplex PCR; TCRdb's table is partial and in-frame only. This sample has tens of thousands of clones, with about 89% found just once. Study-wide results and caveats: Sampled repertoires all dated from after the peak T cell response. In a largely white British group with more females than males, clonal diversity was possibly underestimated.

This chain connects TRBV19 to TRBJ1-2, with D unclear. The sequence derives from an adult in good health. Material: peripheral blood, obtained on day 0 of AZD1222 vaccination. CDR3 amino acids: CASTSNPDFNYGYTF. The DNA for the CDR3 is TGTGCCAGTACCTCAAACCCGGACTTTAACTATGGCTACACCTTC.